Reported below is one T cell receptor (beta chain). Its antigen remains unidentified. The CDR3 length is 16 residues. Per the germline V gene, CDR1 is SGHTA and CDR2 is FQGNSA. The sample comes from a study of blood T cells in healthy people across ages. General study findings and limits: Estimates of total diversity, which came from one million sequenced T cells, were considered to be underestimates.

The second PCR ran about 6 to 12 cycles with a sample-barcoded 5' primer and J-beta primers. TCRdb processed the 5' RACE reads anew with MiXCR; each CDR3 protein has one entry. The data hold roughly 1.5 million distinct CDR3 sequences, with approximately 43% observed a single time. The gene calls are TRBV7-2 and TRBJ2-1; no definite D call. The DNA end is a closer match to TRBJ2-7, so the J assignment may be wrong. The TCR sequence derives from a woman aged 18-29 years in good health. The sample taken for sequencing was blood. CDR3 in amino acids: CASSFIVVSSYNEQYF. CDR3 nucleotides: TGTGCCAGCAGCTTTATAGTTGTTAGCTCCTACAATGAGCAGTACTTC.